The next 4 T cell receptor beta chains were all read from a single sample in a study of blood T cell repertoires in COVID-19. Produced via immunoSEQ multiplex PCR; TCRdb's table is partial and in-frame only. Among fewer than 250,000 clones, around 84% were seen once, and the ten largest hold around 3.1%. The sample taken for sequencing was peripheral blood. These receptors originate from a man in his sixties with acute or convalescent COVID-19.

The V and J genes are TRBV29-1 and TRBJ1-1, with 9 bases matching TRBD1. V shed 4 bases, J shed 5 bases, and the junction held 2 bases outside the gene matches. CDR1 and CDR2 (germline): SQVTM, ANQGSEA. The CDR3 has 12 amino acids. The CDR3 reads CSVGTGATEAFF. CDR3 nucleotides: TGCAGCGTTGGGACAGGGGCAACTGAAGCTTTCTTT.

The CDR3: CASSPGSGNTIYF. As DNA, the CDR3 is TGTGCCAGCAGCCCAGGGTCTGGAAACACCATATATTTT. This chain joins TRBV3-1 (or the pseudogene TRBV3-2) and TRBJ1-3; D is possibly TRBD1 (5 bases). V lost 4 bases to trimming and J lost 1 base, with 5 bases between them. There are 13 residues in the CDR3. Germline values: CDR1 LGHDT, CDR2 YNNKEL (reference sequence).

This clone appeared once. The gene calls are TRBV27 and TRBJ2-4, with 9 nucleotides matching TRBD1. The CDR3 has 19 amino acids. CDR1 and CDR2 (germline): MNHEY, SMNVEV (reference sequence). Trimming removed 0 bases from V and 7 bases from J; junction bases left unmatched: 16. The CDR3 loop is CASSLSWSFIGTGWNIQYF. CDR3 in DNA: TGTGCCAGCAGTTTATCGTGGTCGTTTATCGGGACAGGGTGGAACATTCAGTACTTC.

The CDR3 DNA reads as TGTGCCAGTATTGGTACAGGGGGGAACTATGGCTACACCTTC. Its translation is CASIGTGGNYGYTF. The chain has TRBV19 and TRBJ1-2, with 8 bases matching TRBD1. Germline loops: CDR1 LNHDA, CDR2 SQIVND (reference sequence). Trimming removed 7 bases from V and 2 bases from J; junction bases left unmatched: 6. This CDR3 is 14 amino acids long.